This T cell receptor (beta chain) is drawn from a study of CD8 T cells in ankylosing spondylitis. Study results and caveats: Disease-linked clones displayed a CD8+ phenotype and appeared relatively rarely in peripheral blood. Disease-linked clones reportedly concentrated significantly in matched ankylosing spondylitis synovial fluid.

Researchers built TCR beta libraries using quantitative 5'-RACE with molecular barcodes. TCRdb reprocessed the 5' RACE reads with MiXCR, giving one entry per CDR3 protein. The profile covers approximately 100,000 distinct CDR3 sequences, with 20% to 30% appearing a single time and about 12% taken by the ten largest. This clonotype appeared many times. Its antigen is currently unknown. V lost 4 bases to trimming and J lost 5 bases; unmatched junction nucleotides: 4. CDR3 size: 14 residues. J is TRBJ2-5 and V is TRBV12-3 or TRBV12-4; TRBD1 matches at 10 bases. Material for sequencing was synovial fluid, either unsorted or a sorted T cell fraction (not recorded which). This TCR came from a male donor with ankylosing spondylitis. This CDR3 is CASSSSDRGETQYF. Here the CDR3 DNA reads TGTGCCAGCAGTTCGTCGGACAGGGGGGAGACCCAGTACTTC.